Following are 17 T cell receptor beta chains from one sample sequenced in a study of blood T cell repertoires in COVID-19. Clones were read by immunoSEQ multiplex PCR, and TCRdb kept only the in-frame ones, dropping some. The sample has under 200,000 clones; about 86% are singletons. Sequencing was performed on PBMCs or T cells enriched from blood (not recorded which). Source of these receptors: a woman aged 45-59 years in a cohort exposed to, infected with or recovered from COVID-19 (not recorded which).

The gene calls are TRBV15 and TRBJ1-5, with a weak D call TRBD1 (6 bases). Trimming removed 0 bases at V and 6 bases at J, with 15 bases between. This CDR3 contains 16 residues. In germline, CDR1 is LNHNV, CDR2 YYDKDF (reference sequence). CDR3 region: CATSRDTQGGSQPQHF. The CDR3, as DNA: TGTGCCACCAGCAGAGACACACAGGGAGGGAGTCAGCCCCAGCATTTT.

V and J are TRBV27 and TRBJ1-5; possibly TRBD1 for D (6 bases). Per the germline V gene, CDR1 is MNHEY and CDR2 is SMNVEV (reference sequence). The CDR3 is 14 residues long. Trimming cost V 5 bases and J 5 bases, with 13 bases left between them. CDR3 sequence reads: CASSLGQQDQPQHF. The CDR3 DNA reads as TGTGCCAGCAGTCTCGGACAGCAGGATCAGCCCCAGCATTTT.

This chain uses TRBV28 with TRBJ1-2, with D possibly matching TRBD1 (6 bases). Germline values: CDR1 MDHEN, CDR2 SYDVKM. V was cut by 1 base and J by 7 bases, with 22 bases left in between. The CDR3 is 17 residues long. CDR3 sequence (DNA): TGTGCCAGCAGTTTATTGGCGGGGGGGGCGTCGGTAGGTGGCTACACCTTC. The encoded protein is CASSLLAGGASVGGYTF.

A remark on this clone: Distinct nucleotide sequences in the sample also encode this CDR3. The gene calls are TRBV4-3 and TRBJ1-5; D is unresolved. The germline V gene encodes CDR1 LGHNA and CDR2 YSLEER. CDR3 length: 15 residues. The V and J ends lost 0 bases and 0 bases respectively, with 6 bases between them. The CDR3 protein is CASSQDRVSNQPQHF. The CDR3 DNA sequence: TGCGCCAGCAGCCAAGATCGCGTTAGCAATCAGCCCCAGCATTTT.

The count of this clone is one. This chain joins TRBV11-3 and TRBJ2-1; 7 nucleotides align to TRBD2. V lost 6 bases, J lost 8 bases, and 7 bases stayed unmatched. The CDR3 runs to 13 residues. Germline lookup yields CDR1 SGHNT and CDR2 YENEEA. The CDR3 is CASSLGRAHEQFF. DNA of the CDR3: TGTGCCAGCAGTCTAGGGAGGGCCCATGAGCAGTTCTTC.

The chain couples TRBV7-2 to TRBJ2-2, with 7 bases identical to TRBD2. This CDR3 spans 19 amino acids. The germline V gene encodes CDR1 SGHTA and CDR2 FQGNSA. The junction had 17 bases not matched to a gene; V was cut back by 4 bases and J by 3 bases. CDR3 sequence (DNA): TGTGCCAGCAGCTCCCGCCCGAGGCCTAGCGGTGAATACACCGGGGAGCTGTTTTTT. Protein product: CASSSRPRPSGEYTGELFF.

This clone is a singleton in its sample. The chain joins TRBV27 to TRBJ1-5; TRBD1 might be the D (5 bases). This CDR3 spans 15 amino acids. Trimming cost V 0 bases and J 5 bases, with 11 bases left between them. Germline assignment: CDR1 MNHEY and CDR2 SMNVEV (reference sequence). CDR3 sequence (DNA): TGTGCCAGCAGTTTATCGAACCAGGGCCATCAGCCCCAGCATTTT. Residues: CASSLSNQGHQPQHF.

The rearrangement links TRBV30 to TRBJ1-4; D remains unclear. Germline V gene sequence: CDR1 GTSNPN, CDR2 SVGIG (reference sequence). The CDR3 extends over 14 amino acids. The germline V and J ends were trimmed by 5 bases and 2 bases, with 12 bases remaining between them. CDR3 protein: CAWATGSTNEKLFF. In nucleotides, the CDR3 is TGTGCCTGGGCCACGGGATCCACTAATGAAAAACTGTTTTTT.

The rearrangement joins TRBV4-1 to TRBJ2-5; no clear D gene. The CDR3 has 13 residues. Germline-derived CDR1 and CDR2 are MGHRA and YSYEKL. V was shortened by 0 bases and J by 4 bases, with 6 bases between the two germline ends. The CDR3 region is CASSQELRETQYF. CDR3 sequence (DNA): TGCGCCAGCAGCCAAGAACTGCGAGAGACCCAGTACTTC.

The sample holds a few counts of this clone. The rearrangement uses TRBV5-1 and TRBJ2-2, with 9 bases that match TRBD1. The CDR3 is made up of 14 amino acids. Per the germline V gene, CDR1 is SGHRS and CDR2 is YFSETQ. V shed 4 bases, J shed 6 bases, and the junction held 4 bases outside the gene matches. The CDR3 DNA reads TGCGCCAGCAGCCCCCGACAGGGGGCCGGGGAGCTGTTTTTT. Its protein is CASSPRQGAGELFF.

CDR3 in amino acids: CATSRVQGVTDTQYF. The CDR3, as DNA: TGTGCCACCAGCAGGGTCCAGGGGGTGACAGATACGCAGTATTTT. The V call is TRBV15, the J call TRBJ2-3; 7 nucleotides match TRBD1. V lost 3 bases and J lost 3; bases outside the gene matches: 6. The CDR3 runs to 15 residues. Germline CDR1 is LNHNV and CDR2 is YYDKDF (reference sequence). The full variable domain, its missing parts supplied by reference TRBV15 and TRBJ2-3, is DAMVIQNPRYQVTQFGKPVTLSCSQTLNHNVMYWYQQKSSQAPKLLFHYYDKDFNNEADTPDNFQSRRPNTSFCFLDIRSPGLGDTAMYLCATSRVQGVTDTQYFGPGTRLTVL.

V gene TRBV6-5 combines with J gene TRBJ1-2; weak D call: TRBD1 (5 bases). The V and J ends lost 0 bases and 7 bases respectively, with 9 bases between them. Per the germline V gene, CDR1 is MNHEY and CDR2 is SVGAGI. The CDR3 is 13 residues long. Here the CDR3 DNA reads TGTGCCAGCAGTTACTCTGGAGGGACTGGCTACACCTTC. Amino acids: CASSYSGGTGYTF.

V and J are TRBV2 and TRBJ1-1; a weak D match, TRBD1 (5 bases). Germline CDR1 SNHLY, CDR2 FYNNEI. The V and J ends lost 6 bases and 6 bases respectively, with 14 bases between them. This CDR3 is 13 amino acids long. DNA for the CDR3: TGTGCCAGCAGGGTGACAGTTCCCGCTGAAGCTTTCTTT. Protein product: CASRVTVPAEAFF.

This clone has only one observation. V usage is TRBV7-2 and J usage is TRBJ2-1, with D tentatively TRBD2 (6 bases). Germline CDR1 reads SGHTA; CDR2 reads FQGNSA. The CDR3 totals 14 residues. Deletions cut 2 bases from V and 6 bases from J, with 11 bases between. The DNA for the CDR3 is TGTGCCAGCAGCTTACGCGGGATCGGCAATGAGCAGTTCTTC. It yields the protein CASSLRGIGNEQFF.

The genes are TRBV4-2 and TRBJ2-2; 16 nucleotides match TRBD2. From germline, CDR1 is LGHNA and CDR2 YNFKEQ. The CDR3 loop spans 16 amino acids. After removal of 3 bases from V and 6 bases from J, the junction contained 1 base not matched to a gene. The CDR3 reads CASSHGTSGRAGELFF. CDR3 DNA sequence: TGTGCCAGCAGCCATGGGACTAGCGGGAGGGCCGGGGAGCTGTTTTTT.

The rearrangement uses TRBV7-3 and TRBJ2-1; 9 bases map to TRBD2. The V gene's germline CDR1 is SGHTA and CDR2 FQGTGA. This CDR3 comprises 19 residues. V gave up 2 bases and J gave up 6 bases; unmatched junction bases: 17. DNA of the CDR3: TGTGCCAGCAGCTTACAGTTAGCGGGAGAGTTAACAAGTGGCAATGAGCAGTTCTTC. Translation: CASSLQLAGELTSGNEQFF.

The gene calls are TRBV4-3 and TRBJ2-2, with 8 bases aligning to TRBD2. Germline CDR1 and CDR2: LGHNA and YSLEER. Losses at the gene ends were 4 bases for V and 2 bases for J; bases not matched to a gene: 3. The CDR3 contains 15 residues. CDR3: CASSPSGGNTGELFF. The DNA for the CDR3 is TGCGCCAGCAGCCCAAGCGGGGGAAACACCGGGGAGCTGTTTTTT.